This entry lists 14 T cell receptor beta chains sequenced from one sample in a study of blood T cell repertoires in COVID-19. Produced via immunoSEQ multiplex PCR; TCRdb's table is partial and in-frame only. The sample holds approximately 200,000 clones, 80% to 90% seen once. The sample consisted of peripheral blood. Receptor source: a woman older than 75 with COVID-19, enrolled during active disease.

The chain employs TRBV5-4 and TRBJ2-7; TRBD2 matches at 7 bases. Per the germline V gene, CDR1 is SGHNT and CDR2 is YYREEE (reference sequence). The CDR3 runs 14 residues. V lost 2 bases and J lost 0; bases outside the gene matches: 2. In nucleotides, the CDR3 is TGTGCCAGCAGCTTACGGACTAGCTCCTACGAGCAGTACTTC. This encodes CASSLRTSSYEQYF.

The chain uses TRBV4-1 and TRBJ2-7; D is possibly TRBD2 (5 bases). This CDR3 has 15 amino acids. The germline CDR1 and CDR2 sequences are MGHRA and YSYEKL. The ends were cut back, 0 bases at V and 2 bases at J, with 11 bases in the middle. The chain's CDR3 is CASSQEGGLAYEQYF. CDR3 DNA: TGCGCCAGCAGCCAAGAGGGCGGACTTGCCTACGAGCAGTACTTC.

This chain connects TRBV19 to TRBJ2-7, with 10 nucleotides matching TRBD2. The germline CDR1 and CDR2 sequences are LNHDA and SQIVND (reference sequence). J gave up 3 bases and V 5 bases, and 10 bases lay outside the gene matches. The CDR3 loop spans 16 amino acids. CDR3 region: CASSPVVSGRFYEQYF. CDR3 sequence (DNA): TGTGCCAGTAGTCCGGTGGTTAGCGGGAGGTTCTACGAGCAGTACTTC.

The V gene is TRBV19, the J gene TRBJ1-2; TRBD1 matches 8 bases. Germline CDR1 is LNHDA and CDR2 is SQIVND (reference sequence). CDR3 length: 13 amino acids. The V segment lost 8 bases and the J segment 6 bases; nucleotides outside the gene matches: 8. The CDR3 loop reads CASGRTGLNGYTF. The DNA for the CDR3 is TGTGCCAGTGGGCGGACAGGGTTGAATGGCTACACCTTC.

The chain uses TRBV6-6 and TRBJ1-2; TRBD1 matches at 9 bases. The V gene end was trimmed by 6 bases and the J gene end by 7 bases; junction bases not matched to a gene: 6. This CDR3 contains 13 residues. Germline CDR1 reads MNHNY; CDR2 reads SVGAGI (reference sequence). The DNA for the CDR3 is TGTGCCAGCAGCGGGGACAGGGCAAGTGGCTACACCTTC. This gives the protein CASSGDRASGYTF.

The CDR3 nucleotides read TGTGCCAGCAGCGTAGAGGGGCGGAAAGAGACCCAGTACTTC. Its translation: CASSVEGRKETQYF. The V gene is TRBV9, the J gene TRBJ2-5, with D possibly TRBD1 on 5 matching bases. V was clipped by 0 bases and J by 3 bases, with 9 bases between them. The CDR3 spans 14 residues. Germline CDR1 is SGDLS and CDR2 is YYNGEE. The full variable domain, rest sourced from reference TRBV9 and TRBJ2-5, is DSGVTQTPKHLITATGQRVTLRCSPRSGDLSVYWYQQSLDQGLQFLIQYYNGEERAKGNILERFSAQQFPDLHSELNLSSLELGDSALYFCASSVEGRKETQYFGPGTRLLVL.

The rearrangement uses TRBV29-1 and TRBJ2-1; 7 bases map to TRBD2. The CDR3 extends over 13 amino acids. The ends lost 3 bases at V and 8 bases at J; junction bases unmatched: 7. CDR1 is SQVTM and CDR2 is ANQGSEA in the germline V gene. The CDR3 nucleotides are TGCAGCGTTGATGGGGAGGGGCGGGATGAGCAGTTCTTC. Protein product: CSVDGEGRDEQFF.

The rearrangement links TRBV5-1 to TRBJ2-1; 7 nucleotides match TRBD2. Germline values: CDR1 SGHRS, CDR2 YFSETQ. CDR3 size: 17 residues. V lost 0 bases to trimming and J lost 0 bases; unmatched junction nucleotides: 6. The CDR3 DNA sequence: TGCGCCAGCAGCTTGGCCGGGGGGACCCGCTCCTACAATGAGCAGTTCTTC. Translated: CASSLAGGTRSYNEQFF.

This clone was detected only once. The chain uses TRBV3-1 (or the pseudogene TRBV3-2) and TRBJ2-2; 12 bases match TRBD2. V gave up 4 bases and J gave up 7 bases; unmatched junction bases: 7. CDR3 length equals 16 residues. In germline, CDR1 is LGHDT, CDR2 YNNKEL (reference sequence). The CDR3 sequence: CASSLASGGADGELFF. The CDR3 nucleotides read TGTGCCAGCAGCCTGGCTAGCGGGGGGGCGGACGGGGAGCTGTTTTTT.

The CDR3 region is CASSTGQRYEQYF. The CDR3 region has the DNA TGCGCCAGCAGCACCGGACAGAGATACGAGCAGTACTTC. The chain recombines TRBV5-1 with TRBJ2-7; TRBD1 is a possible D gene (6 bases). Germline lookup yields CDR1 SGHRS and CDR2 YFSETQ. The CDR3 runs 13 residues. V lost 4 bases, J lost 4 bases, and 12 bases lay in between.

V is TRBV7-3 and J is TRBJ1-2; the D is unclear. The CDR3 sequence is 13 residues long. Germline V gene lookup returns CDR1 SGHTA and CDR2 FQGTGA. V lost 2 bases to trimming and J lost 1 base, with 5 bases between them. Here the CDR3 reads CASSLDNNYGYTF. The CDR3 coding sequence is TGTGCCAGCAGCTTAGACAATAACTATGGCTACACCTTC.

The V gene is TRBV12-3 or TRBV12-4, the J gene TRBJ1-1; D ambiguous. Trimming stripped 3 bases from V and 6 bases from J, with 11 bases between. The CDR3 runs to 13 residues. The CDR3 region is CASSFGVAAEAFF. CDR3 nucleotide sequence: TGTGCCAGCAGTTTCGGGGTCGCCGCTGAAGCTTTCTTT.

This clone has just one count. This chain uses TRBV28 with TRBJ1-5; 12 bases agree with TRBD1. Germline V gene data show CDR1 as MDHEN and CDR2 as SYDVKM. V trimming: 10 bases; J trimming: 1 base; junction bases outside the gene matches: 5. The CDR3 runs 15 residues. The CDR3 nucleotides are TGTGCCATCGGGACAGGGGGCTGGAGCAATCAGCCCCAGCATTTT. Protein sequence: CAIGTGGWSNQPQHF. The full variable domain, in which reference TRBV28 and TRBJ1-5 provide the parts outside the CDR3, is DVKVTQSSRYLVKRTGEKVFLECVQDMDHENMFWYRQDPGLGLRLIYFSYDVKMKEKGDIPEGYSVSREKKERFSLILESASTNQTSMYLCAIGTGGWSNQPQHFGDGTRLSIL.

This chain connects TRBV7-9 to TRBJ1-1; TRBD1 agrees at 9 bases. This CDR3 region has 15 residues. The germline V gene has CDR1 SEHNR and CDR2 FQNEAQ (reference sequence). J was trimmed by 5 bases and V by 3 bases; bases with no gene match: 7. CDR3 loop: CASSFTGGAETEAFF. CDR3 coding DNA: TGTGCCAGCAGCTTTACAGGGGGCGCAGAGACTGAAGCTTTCTTT.